The sequence of this TCR beta chain was determined in a study of blood T cell repertoires in COVID-19. Study-wide context: Acute-phase and convalescent COVID-19 samples originated in the United States, Italy and Spain.

TCRdb's table, derived via immunoSEQ multiplex PCR, lists solely in-frame clones and lacks some. This table holds roughly 130,000 clones, about nine tenths found once. Trimming cost V 0 bases and J 7 bases, with 10 bases left between them. CDR3 size: 13 residues. The V gene's germline CDR1 is SGHDT and CDR2 YYEEEE. The TCR was taken from a man aged 40-55 years with acute or convalescent COVID-19. The chain couples TRBV5-6 to TRBJ2-5; D ambiguous. Material: peripheral blood. CDR3 DNA sequence: TGTGCCAGCAGCTTGGCCTACTCGGGGACCCAGTACTTC. Protein sequence: CASSLAYSGTQYF.